This TCR beta chain was documented in a study of T cell changes during pregnancy in multiple sclerosis (dated by TCRdb to the late 2010s). About the study as a whole: Changes in the T cell repertoire over the course of pregnancy were examined in this study in women with multiple sclerosis.

The CDR3 holds 18 amino acids from the cysteine to the phenylalanine. This entry keeps only the CDR3 DNA: 54 bases, framed from base 1. The germline V gene specifies KGHSH as CDR1 and LQKENI as CDR2. Unmatched junction bases come to 13, with V trimmed by 1 base and J by 2 bases. Library preparation employed the immunoSEQ multiplex PCR assay. Entries here come from immuneACCESS through TCRdb and include only in-frame sequences with V and J called. Some clones fail to appear in such tables; in the studies checked, an unresolved V gene covers under half of the shortfall, and the cause of the remainder is unknown. Within this sample are some 40,000 clones, with roughly 90% of them counted one time only. Over 0.45% of the sample belongs to the ten largest clones. Points on this clone: The antigen it recognizes is unknown. No much larger clonotype is one base removed from it; base qualities were not supplied.

The sequences come from CD4+ T cells from peripheral blood mononuclear cells, collected in the second trimester of pregnancy. The receptor's source is a female donor with multiple sclerosis, enrolled in a pregnancy study. The chain is made from TRBV18 and TRBJ2-7, with 8 bases matching TRBD2. CDR3 sequence: CASSPLLAGGIGAYEQYF. The DNA reads as follows: TGTGCCAGCTCACCACTCCTCGCGGGAGGAATCGGGGCCTACGAGCAGTACTTC.